This TCR beta chain originates from a study of blood T cell repertoires in COVID-19. Profiled with immunoSEQ multiplex PCR; TCRdb holds only in-frame clones, not every one. The table has over 250,000 clones, 80% to 90% seen once. The TCR comes from a woman aged 18-29 years who had recovered from COVID-19. The material sequenced was PBMCs or T cells enriched from blood (not recorded which).

The DNA for the CDR3 is TGTGCCAGCAGCTTGGAGGAGGGTGACAATTCACCCCTCCACTTT. This sequence encodes CASSLEEGDNSPLHF. The rearrangement uses TRBV5-4 and TRBJ1-6; the D is unclear. The CDR3 length is 15 residues. The V gene lost 0 bases and the J gene lost 7 bases, with 11 bases spanning the gap. From germline, CDR1 is SGHNT and CDR2 YYREEE (reference sequence).